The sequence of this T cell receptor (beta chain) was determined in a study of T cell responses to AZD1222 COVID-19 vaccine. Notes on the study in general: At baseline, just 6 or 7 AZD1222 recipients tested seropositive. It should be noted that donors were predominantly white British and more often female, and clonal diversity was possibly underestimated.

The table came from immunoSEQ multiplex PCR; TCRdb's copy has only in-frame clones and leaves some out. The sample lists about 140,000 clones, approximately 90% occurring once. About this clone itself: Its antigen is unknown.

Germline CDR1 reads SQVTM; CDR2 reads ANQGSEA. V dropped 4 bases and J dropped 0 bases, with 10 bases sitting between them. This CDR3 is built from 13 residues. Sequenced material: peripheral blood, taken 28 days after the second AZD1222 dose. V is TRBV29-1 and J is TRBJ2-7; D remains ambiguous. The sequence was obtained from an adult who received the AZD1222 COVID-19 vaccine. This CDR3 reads CSVAPTASYEQYF. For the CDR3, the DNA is TGCAGCGTTGCCCCGACGGCCTCCTACGAGCAGTACTTC.